The 25 T cell receptor beta chains reported below all come from one sample, sequenced in a study of blood T cell repertoires in COVID-19. TCRdb's table, derived via immunoSEQ multiplex PCR, lists solely in-frame clones and lacks some. The table lists about 200,000 clones, more than 75% of them singletons. The sample taken for sequencing was peripheral blood. All receptors derive from a man aged 35 to 55 with active or convalescent COVID-19.

This clone was detected only once. The chain couples TRBV11-2 to TRBJ2-1, with D maybe TRBD2 (5 bases). CDR1 is SGHAT and CDR2 is FQNNGV in the germline V gene. V lost 5 bases to trimming and J lost 1 base, with 15 bases between them. The CDR3 has 16 residues. Written as DNA, the CDR3 is TGTGCCAGCAGCCCCCTCTTCGGAGGTTCCTACAATGAGCAGTTCTTC. Its protein product is CASSPLFGGSYNEQFF.

The chain employs TRBV7-8 and TRBJ1-2; TRBD1 agrees at 10 bases. V trimming: 3 bases; J trimming: 5 bases; junction bases outside the gene matches: 6. CDR3 size: 15 residues. The V gene's germline CDR1 is SGHVS and CDR2 FQNEAQ. The CDR3 bases are TGTGCCAGCAGCTTGTCCGGGACAGGGGAGTATGGCTACACCTTC. Protein sequence: CASSLSGTGEYGYTF.

The CDR3 reads CASSPDSVSPLHF. The CDR3 nucleotides are TGTGCCAGCAGTCCCGACTCAGTTTCACCCCTCCACTTT. The J gene is TRBJ1-6, the V gene TRBV28; D call uncertain. This CDR3 comprises 13 residues. The ends were cut back, 5 bases at V and 9 bases at J, with 11 bases in the middle. The germline V gene encodes CDR1 MDHEN and CDR2 SYDVKM.

The chain carries TRBV6-6 and TRBJ1-2; 7 bases line up with TRBD1. V lost 8 bases and J lost 2; bases outside the gene matches: 5. The CDR3 runs to 13 residues. The germline V gene encodes CDR1 MNHNY and CDR2 SVGAGI (reference sequence). CDR3 bases: TGTGCCAGCTCCCGGACAGGCAACTATGGCTACACCTTC. This translates into CASSRTGNYGYTF.

V is TRBV29-1 and J is TRBJ1-3, with TRBD1 matching 9 bases. Germline V gene sequence: CDR1 SQVTM, CDR2 ANQGSEA. The CDR3 is made up of 13 amino acids. V was clipped by 6 bases and J by 6 bases; unmatched bases: 6. CDR3 coding DNA: TGCAGCGTCTCGACAGGGGGAGAAAACACCATATATTTT. Amino acid sequence: CSVSTGGENTIYF.

The chain uses TRBV5-1 and TRBJ1-6, with TRBD1 matching over 9 bases. Germline V CDR1 and CDR2: SGHRS, YFSETQ. The CDR3 sequence is 16 residues long. V lost 4 bases, J lost 6 bases, and 8 bases stayed unmatched. CDR3 sequence: CASSRDRALGNSPLHF. CDR3 sequence (DNA): TGCGCCAGCAGCCGGGACAGGGCTCTCGGTAATTCACCCCTCCACTTT.

DNA of the CDR3: TGTGCCAGCACCGGGGGGGGAGGGAGCTCCTACGAGCAGTACTTC. Translated, it gives CASTGGGGSSYEQYF. This sequence joins TRBV5-4 and TRBJ2-7; TRBD2 matches at 8 bases. Germline CDR1 SGHNT, CDR2 YYREEE (reference sequence). CDR3 size: 15 residues. V was clipped by 6 bases and J by 0 bases; unmatched bases: 8.

J is TRBJ2-1 and V is TRBV6-5; a weak D match, TRBD1 (6 bases). The germline gives CDR1 MNHEY, CDR2 SVGAGI. The V and J ends lost 4 bases and 1 base respectively, with 14 bases between them. The CDR3 has 16 amino acids. CDR3 coding DNA: TGTGCCAGCAGTTCCTACAGGGACGTGTCCTACAATGAGCAGTTCTTC. Translated: CASSSYRDVSYNEQFF.

The chain joins TRBV29-1 to TRBJ1-2, with D possibly TRBD1 on 6 matching bases. The CDR3 runs 12 residues. The V gene lost 2 bases and the J gene lost 3 bases, with 7 bases spanning the gap. In germline, CDR1 is SQVTM, CDR2 ANQGSEA. Here the CDR3 DNA reads TGCAGCGTTGAAAAGGGGGACTATGGCTACACCTTC. Translated: CSVEKGDYGYTF.

A single count supports this clone. This chain links TRBV6-5 with TRBJ2-2, with 10 bases lining up with TRBD1. The CDR3 has 16 amino acids. Germline V lookup: CDR1 MNHEY, CDR2 SVGAGI. V shed 2 bases, J shed 5 bases, and the junction held 5 bases outside the gene matches. CDR3 sequence: CASSYDLGQGTGELFF. DNA of the CDR3: TGTGCCAGCAGTTACGACCTGGGACAGGGGACCGGGGAGCTGTTTTTT.

The chain is built from TRBV18 and TRBJ2-7; D possibly corresponds to TRBD1 (5 bases). The germline V gene encodes CDR1 KGHSH and CDR2 LQKENI. This CDR3 contains 15 residues. V lost 1 base and J 3 bases, leaving 13 bases between the germline ends. The CDR3 DNA reads TGTGCCAGCTCACCACGCACAGGTGAAGGCTACGAGCAGTACTTC. It encodes CASSPRTGEGYEQYF.

The chain is built from TRBV27 and TRBJ2-5; tentative D call: TRBD2 (5 bases). Trimming left V 0 bases short and J 5 bases short, with 10 bases between. CDR1 is MNHEY, CDR2 SMNVEV, per germline (reference sequence). This CDR3 region has 14 residues. The CDR3 DNA follows: TGTGCCAGCAGTTTATCGGCGGGTTGGGAGACCCAGTACTTC. As protein: CASSLSAGWETQYF.

This chain connects TRBV6-5 to TRBJ1-6; 7 bases match TRBD1. Germline CDR1 is MNHEY and CDR2 is SVGAGI. V trimming: 8 bases; J trimming: 9 bases; junction bases outside the gene matches: 13. This CDR3 is built from 15 residues. CDR3 region: CASGVTGRTGSPLHF. In DNA form, the CDR3 reads TGTGCCAGCGGGGTTACGGGCAGGACAGGTTCACCCCTCCACTTT.

The chain carries TRBV5-6 and TRBJ1-6, with 8 bases matching TRBD1. With V trimmed by 3 bases and J by 10 bases, 6 bases remained unmatched. The CDR3 is 14 amino acids. Per the germline V gene, CDR1 is SGHDT and CDR2 is YYEEEE. The DNA for the CDR3 is TGTGCCAGCAGCTCGGGACAGGTGGGCTCACCCCTCCACTTT. Its translation is CASSSGQVGSPLHF. Full variable domain (remainder filled in from reference TRBV5-6 and TRBJ1-6): DAGVTQSPTHLIKTRGQQVTLRCSPKSGHDTVSWYQQALGQGPQFIFQYYEEEERQRGNFPDRFSGHQFPNYSSELNVNALLLGDSALYLCASSSGQVGSPLHFGNGTRLTVT.

This chain uses TRBV5-1 with TRBJ1-6, with 8 bases lining up with TRBD1. V lost 5 bases and J lost 7; bases outside the gene matches: 8. This CDR3 spans 15 amino acids. The germline V gene encodes CDR1 SGHRS and CDR2 YFSETQ. The CDR3 region has the DNA TGCGCCAGCAGTCTGGGACAGGTCACCAATTCACCCCTCCACTTT. Residues: CASSLGQVTNSPLHF.

As DNA, the CDR3 is TGCGCCAGCGCTCGGGTAGCGGGGGGACTCCGTGATACAGATACGCAGTATTTT. It encodes CASARVAGGLRDTDTQYF. The chain joins TRBV5-1 to TRBJ2-3; 10 bases align to TRBD2. The CDR3 is 18 residues long. CDR1 and CDR2 from the germline V gene are SGHRS and YFSETQ. V dropped 7 bases and J dropped 3; count of bases not matched to a gene: 17.

V gene TRBV12-5 combines with J gene TRBJ2-3; D is uncertain. The germline gives CDR1 LGHNT, CDR2 FRNRAP. The CDR3 runs 14 residues. Between the trimmed V and J ends, which lost 2 bases and 0 bases, there was a span of 6 bases. The DNA for the CDR3 is TGTGCTAGTGGTTTGAAGAGCAGCACAGATACGCAGTATTTT. This translates into CASGLKSSTDTQYF.

The rearrangement links TRBV28 to TRBJ2-7, with D unresolved. V was cut by 5 bases and J by 4 bases, with 15 bases left in between. The length of the CDR3 is 14 residues. The germline V gene encodes CDR1 MDHEN and CDR2 SYDVKM. CDR3: CASSLRHPPYEQYF. The CDR3, as DNA: TGTGCCAGCAGTCTCAGGCATCCTCCTTACGAGCAGTACTTC.

This sequence joins TRBV6-5 and TRBJ2-1; D gene ambiguous. This CDR3 has 15 amino acids. Germline CDR1 reads MNHEY; CDR2 reads SVGAGI. The V end lost 6 bases, the J end lost 3 bases, and 15 bases lay between the germline ends. The CDR3 nucleotides read TGTGCCAGCAGGGAGAACGGAGCCGGCTACAATGAGCAGTTCTTC. Translated: CASRENGAGYNEQFF.

This sequence joins TRBV5-6 and TRBJ1-4; D unclear. This CDR3 is 16 amino acids long. Germline values: CDR1 SGHDT, CDR2 YYEEEE. V lost 2 bases and J lost 6, with 17 bases in between. The CDR3 bases are TGTGCCAGCAGCTTAGGTCCGGGGTCGGGCGATGAAAAACTGTTTTTT. Its translation is CASSLGPGSGDEKLFF. The full variable domain, with the rest looked up from reference TRBV5-6 and TRBJ1-4, is DAGVTQSPTHLIKTRGQQVTLRCSPKSGHDTVSWYQQALGQGPQFIFQYYEEEERQRGNFPDRFSGHQFPNYSSELNVNALLLGDSALYLCASSLGPGSGDEKLFFGSGTQLSVL.

The V and J genes are TRBV9 and TRBJ2-1, with 13 bases lining up with TRBD2. This CDR3 contains 16 residues. Trimming took 0 bases from V and 7 from J; bases not matched to a gene: 4. CDR1 SGDLS and CDR2 YYNGEE come from the germline V gene. The DNA for the CDR3 is TGTGCCAGCAGCGTAGGTCAGGGACTAGCGGGGAATGAGCAGTTCTTC. Protein product: CASSVGQGLAGNEQFF.

This sequence joins TRBV30 and TRBJ2-7; perhaps TRBD1 as D (5 bases). V gave up 2 bases and J gave up 3 bases, with 14 bases separating them. Germline CDR1 is GTSNPN and CDR2 is SVGIG (reference sequence). The CDR3 loop spans 14 amino acids. This CDR3 reads CAWSPRQPGYEQYF. DNA for the CDR3: TGTGCCTGGAGTCCGAGACAGCCCGGCTACGAGCAGTACTTC. Full variable domain (missing parts from reference TRBV30 and TRBJ2-7): SQTIHQWPATLVQPVGSPLSLECTVEGTSNPNLYWYRQAAGRGLQLLFYSVGIGQISSEVPQNLSASRPQDRQFILSSKKLLLSDSGFYLCAWSPRQPGYEQYFGPGTRLTVT.

This clone has only one observation. This sequence joins TRBV27 and TRBJ1-4; no reliable D call. The CDR3 spans 14 residues. Trimming cost V 3 bases and J 8 bases, with 13 bases left between them. The germline CDR1 and CDR2 sequences are MNHEY and SMNVEV (reference sequence). As DNA, the CDR3 is TGTGCCAGCAGTTTCCTTCTAGAAAAGGAAAAACTGTTTTTT. Its protein is CASSFLLEKEKLFF.

This clone was recorded a few times. The DNA for the CDR3 is TGTGCCAGCAGCGACTTTCGTAGGAACACTGAAGCTTTCTTT. It encodes CASSDFRRNTEAFF. V is TRBV5-4 and J is TRBJ1-1; D call uncertain. Germline values: CDR1 SGHNT, CDR2 YYREEE (reference sequence). The CDR3 loop spans 14 amino acids. The V gene lost 4 bases and the J gene lost 1 base, with 11 bases spanning the gap.

The chain joins TRBV6-5 to TRBJ2-1; 9 bases fit TRBD2. CDR1 and CDR2 from the germline V gene are MNHEY and SVGAGI. This CDR3 is built from 14 residues. The ends lost 10 bases at V and 3 bases at J; junction bases unmatched: 7. CDR3 nucleotide sequence: TGTGCCACGGCGGGGGGGCCGAACTACAATGAGCAGTTCTTC. It specifies CATAGGPNYNEQFF.